The clone carrying this T cell receptor (beta chain) was found many times. The cDNA was generated through 5'RACE incorporating 10-nucleotide random UMIs. Every sequencing run produced over 160 million TCR-beta sequences, and the sequences from any one run covered 15-18 subjects. Each CDR3 protein is one row after TCRdb ran MiXCR on the 5' RACE reads. The table records 55,000 to 70,000 distinct CDR3 sequences, approximately 10% of them present only once. The CDR3 length is 12 residues. Germline CDR1 and CDR2: SQVTM and ANQGSEA. The ends lost 1 base at V and 9 bases at J; junction bases unmatched: 2. This sample stems from a study of neurological immune-mediated disorders. It was blood bank volunteers in Maryland, USA who made up the healthy controls. For the unsorted libraries, 2 million PBMCs stored at -80 C served as input.

The TCR originated in a man between 60 and 75 years old in good health. The rearrangement joins TRBV29-1 to TRBJ2-7, with 11 positions matching TRBD2. Sequenced material: PBMCs. In DNA form, the CDR3 reads TGCAGCGTTGAAGGGGGGACTAGCGGGCAGTACTTC. This sequence encodes CSVEGGTSGQYF.